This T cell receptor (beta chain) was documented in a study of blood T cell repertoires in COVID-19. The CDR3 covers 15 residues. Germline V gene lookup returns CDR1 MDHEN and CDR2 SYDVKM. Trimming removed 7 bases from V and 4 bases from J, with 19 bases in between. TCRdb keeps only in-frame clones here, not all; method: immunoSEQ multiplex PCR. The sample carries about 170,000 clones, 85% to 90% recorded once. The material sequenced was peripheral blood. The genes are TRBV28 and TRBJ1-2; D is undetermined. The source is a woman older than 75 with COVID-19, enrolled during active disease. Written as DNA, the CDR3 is TGTGCCAGCACCTCGTCGCAGTTACGATCCTATGGCTACACCTTC. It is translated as CASTSSQLRSYGYTF.